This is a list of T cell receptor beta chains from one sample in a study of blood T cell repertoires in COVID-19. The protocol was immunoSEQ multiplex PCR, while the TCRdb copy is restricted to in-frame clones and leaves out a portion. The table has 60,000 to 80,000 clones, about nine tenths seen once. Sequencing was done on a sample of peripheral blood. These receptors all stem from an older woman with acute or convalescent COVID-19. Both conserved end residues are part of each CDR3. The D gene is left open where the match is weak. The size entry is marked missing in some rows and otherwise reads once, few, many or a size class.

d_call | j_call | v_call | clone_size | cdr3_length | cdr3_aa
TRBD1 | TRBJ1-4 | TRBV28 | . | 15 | CASSLGTGAAGKLFF
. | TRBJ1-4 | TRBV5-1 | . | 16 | CASSFVGEAQGEKLFF
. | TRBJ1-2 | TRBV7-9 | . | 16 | CASSRWDLRDNSGYTF
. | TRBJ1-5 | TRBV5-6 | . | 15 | CASSWGTSSNQPQHF
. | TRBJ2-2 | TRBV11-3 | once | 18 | CASSLDPVWQGGVGELFF
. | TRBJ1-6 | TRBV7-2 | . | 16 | CASSLSLDRYNSPLHF
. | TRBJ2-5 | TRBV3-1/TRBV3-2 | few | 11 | CASNSAGTQYF
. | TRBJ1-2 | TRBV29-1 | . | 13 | CSVSHASGYGYTF
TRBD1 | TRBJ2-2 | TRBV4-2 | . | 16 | CASSQADRGRTGELFF
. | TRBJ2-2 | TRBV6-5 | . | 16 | CASSYSNRRNTGELFF
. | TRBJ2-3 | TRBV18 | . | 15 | CASSPDRQIGDTQYF
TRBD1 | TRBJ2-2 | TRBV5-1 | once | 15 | CASTRDSGVAGELFF
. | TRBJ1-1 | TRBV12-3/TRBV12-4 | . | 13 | CASRGLGWTEAFF
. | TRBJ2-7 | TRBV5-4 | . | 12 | CATETDSYEQYF
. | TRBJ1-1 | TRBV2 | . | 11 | CASSEALEAFF
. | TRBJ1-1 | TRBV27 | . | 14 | CASSPGLGSPEAFF
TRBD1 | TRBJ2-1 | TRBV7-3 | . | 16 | CASSLNAPGQGNEQFF
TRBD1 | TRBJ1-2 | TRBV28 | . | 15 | CASSLGTRGLYGYTF
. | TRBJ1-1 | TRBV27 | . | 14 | CASSLWGRGTEAFF
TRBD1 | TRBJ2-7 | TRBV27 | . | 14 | CASSPRTGGDEQYF
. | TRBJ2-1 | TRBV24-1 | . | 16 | CATSDFRGGSYNEQFF
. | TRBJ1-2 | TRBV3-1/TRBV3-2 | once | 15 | CASSQDLRGGYGYTF
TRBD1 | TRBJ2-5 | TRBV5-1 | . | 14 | CASSVQGRQETQYF
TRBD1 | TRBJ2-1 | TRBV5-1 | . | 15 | CASSPDRGTYNEQFF
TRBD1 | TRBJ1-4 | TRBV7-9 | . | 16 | CASSLARTGGNEKLFF
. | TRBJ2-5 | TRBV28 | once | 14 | CASSLEDYQETQYF
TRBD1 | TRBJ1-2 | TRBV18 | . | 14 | CASSPGAGTAGYTF
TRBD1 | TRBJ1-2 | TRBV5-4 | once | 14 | CASSFKGAGYGYTF
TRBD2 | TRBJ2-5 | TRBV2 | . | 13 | CAGGGAALETQYF
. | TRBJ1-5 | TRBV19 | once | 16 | CASSMPQTRQNQPQHF
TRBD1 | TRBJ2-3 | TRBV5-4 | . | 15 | CASSLGQGLTDTQYF
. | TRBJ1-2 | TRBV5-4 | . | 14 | CASSPRGAAYGYTF
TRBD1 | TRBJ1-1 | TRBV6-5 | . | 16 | CASSYSAHRGNTEAFF
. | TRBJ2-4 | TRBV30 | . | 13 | CASSDWAKNIQYF
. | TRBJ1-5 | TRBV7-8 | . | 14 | CASSIGSSNQPQHF
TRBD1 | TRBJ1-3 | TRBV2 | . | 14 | CASRGGTALGTIYF
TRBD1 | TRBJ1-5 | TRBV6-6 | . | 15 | CASSGGTGRNQPQHF
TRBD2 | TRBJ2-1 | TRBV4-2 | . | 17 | CASSPFLTGGTYNEQFF
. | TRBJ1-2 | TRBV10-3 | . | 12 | CAIDTGNYGYTF